This T cell receptor beta chain was retrieved from a study of metastatic and nonmetastatic thyroid tumors. TCRdb reassembled clones from the PCR reads with MiXCR. The sample records tens of thousands of clones, about 12% being singletons. Each patient came to thyroid surgery without any prior treatment (of any kind). Ten or more counts support this clone. Material for sequencing was blood. The receptor's source is a male donor with papillary thyroid cancer or a benign thyroid nodule (not recorded which). Some clones in this sample may be carry-over from other donors' samples.

The DNA for the CDR3 is TGTGCCAGCAGCCTCCGGGACACCCATTCACCCCTCCACTTT. It translates to CASSLRDTHSPLHF. The V and J genes are TRBV12-3 or TRBV12-4 and TRBJ1-6; maybe TRBD1 (6 bases). This CDR3 has 14 amino acids. Trimming removed 6 bases at V and 8 bases at J, with 14 bases between.